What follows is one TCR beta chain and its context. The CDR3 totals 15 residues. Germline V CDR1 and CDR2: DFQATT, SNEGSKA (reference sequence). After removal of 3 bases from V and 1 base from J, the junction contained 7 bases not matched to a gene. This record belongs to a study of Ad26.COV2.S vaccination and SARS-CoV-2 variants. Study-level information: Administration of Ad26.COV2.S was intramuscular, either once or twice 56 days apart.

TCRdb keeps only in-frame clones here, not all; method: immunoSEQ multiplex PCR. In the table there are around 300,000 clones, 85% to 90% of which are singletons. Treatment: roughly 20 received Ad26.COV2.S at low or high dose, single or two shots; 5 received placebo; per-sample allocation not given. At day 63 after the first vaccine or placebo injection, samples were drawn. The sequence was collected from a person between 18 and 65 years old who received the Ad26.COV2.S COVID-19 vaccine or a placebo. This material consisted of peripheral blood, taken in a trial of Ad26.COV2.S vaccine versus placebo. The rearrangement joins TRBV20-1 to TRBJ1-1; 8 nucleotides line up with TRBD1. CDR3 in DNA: TGCAGTGCTAGTGACAGGGGAGCTGAGAACACTGAAGCTTTCTTT. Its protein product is CSASDRGAENTEAFF.